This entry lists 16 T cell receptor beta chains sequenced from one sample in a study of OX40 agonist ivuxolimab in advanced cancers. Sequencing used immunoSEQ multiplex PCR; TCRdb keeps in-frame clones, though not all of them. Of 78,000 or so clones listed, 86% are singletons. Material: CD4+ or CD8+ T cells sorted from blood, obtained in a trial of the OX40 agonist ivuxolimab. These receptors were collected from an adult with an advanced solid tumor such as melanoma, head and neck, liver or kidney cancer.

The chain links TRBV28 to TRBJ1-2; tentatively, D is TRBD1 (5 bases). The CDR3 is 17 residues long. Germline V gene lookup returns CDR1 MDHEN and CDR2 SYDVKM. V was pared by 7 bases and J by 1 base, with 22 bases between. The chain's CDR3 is CASTHYRGGIYNYGYTF. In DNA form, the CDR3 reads TGTGCCAGCACCCATTACCGCGGGGGGATCTATAACTATGGCTACACCTTC.

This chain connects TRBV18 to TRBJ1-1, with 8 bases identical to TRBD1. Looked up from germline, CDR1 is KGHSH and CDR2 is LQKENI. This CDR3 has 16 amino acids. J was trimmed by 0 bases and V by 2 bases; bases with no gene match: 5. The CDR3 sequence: CASSPDRGALNTEAFF. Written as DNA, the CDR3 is TGTGCCAGCTCACCAGACAGGGGTGCCCTGAACACTGAAGCTTTCTTT.

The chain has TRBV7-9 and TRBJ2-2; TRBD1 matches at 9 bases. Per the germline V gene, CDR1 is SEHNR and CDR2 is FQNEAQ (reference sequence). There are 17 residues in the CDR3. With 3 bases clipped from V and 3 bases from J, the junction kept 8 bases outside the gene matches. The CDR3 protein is CASSFLTGGFHTGELFF. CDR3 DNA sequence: TGTGCCAGCAGCTTCCTAACAGGGGGCTTTCACACCGGGGAGCTGTTTTTT.

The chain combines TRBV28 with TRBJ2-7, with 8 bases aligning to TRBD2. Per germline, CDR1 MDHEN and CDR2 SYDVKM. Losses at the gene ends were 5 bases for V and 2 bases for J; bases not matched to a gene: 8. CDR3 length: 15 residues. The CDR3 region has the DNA TGTGCCAGCAGTCCCGGGACTAGTCAGGCCTACGAGCAGTACTTC. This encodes CASSPGTSQAYEQYF.

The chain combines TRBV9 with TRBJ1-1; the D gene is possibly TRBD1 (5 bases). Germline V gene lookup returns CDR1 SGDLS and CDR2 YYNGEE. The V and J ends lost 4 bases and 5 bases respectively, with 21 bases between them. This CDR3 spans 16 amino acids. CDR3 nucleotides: TGTGCCAGCAGCCAGGGCCATCAAGCCCGGGTGACTGAAGCTTTCTTT. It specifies CASSQGHQARVTEAFF.

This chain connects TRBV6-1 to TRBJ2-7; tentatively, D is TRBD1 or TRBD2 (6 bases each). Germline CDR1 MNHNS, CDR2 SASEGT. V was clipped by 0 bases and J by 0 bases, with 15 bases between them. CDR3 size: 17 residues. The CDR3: CASSEAGTGGSSYEQYF. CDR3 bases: TGTGCCAGCAGTGAAGCTGGGACTGGGGGCAGCTCCTACGAGCAGTACTTC.

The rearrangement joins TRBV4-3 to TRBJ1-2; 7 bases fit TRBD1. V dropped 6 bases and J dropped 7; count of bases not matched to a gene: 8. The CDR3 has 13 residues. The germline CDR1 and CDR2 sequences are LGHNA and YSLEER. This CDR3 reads CASSVTGEGGYTF. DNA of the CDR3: TGCGCCAGCAGTGTCACAGGGGAGGGTGGCTACACCTTC.

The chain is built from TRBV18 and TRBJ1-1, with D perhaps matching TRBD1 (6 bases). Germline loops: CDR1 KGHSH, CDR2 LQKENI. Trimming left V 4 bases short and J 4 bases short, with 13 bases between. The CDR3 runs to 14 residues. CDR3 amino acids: CASSRVGQFTEAFF. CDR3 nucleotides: TGTGCCAGCTCACGAGTCGGACAGTTCACTGAAGCTTTCTTT.

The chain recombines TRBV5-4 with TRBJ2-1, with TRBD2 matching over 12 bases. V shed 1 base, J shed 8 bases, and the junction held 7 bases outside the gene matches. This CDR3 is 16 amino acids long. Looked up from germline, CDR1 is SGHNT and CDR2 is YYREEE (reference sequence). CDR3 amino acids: CASSLLAGGPVDEQFF. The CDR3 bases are TGTGCCAGCAGCTTGCTAGCGGGGGGGCCTGTGGATGAGCAGTTCTTC.

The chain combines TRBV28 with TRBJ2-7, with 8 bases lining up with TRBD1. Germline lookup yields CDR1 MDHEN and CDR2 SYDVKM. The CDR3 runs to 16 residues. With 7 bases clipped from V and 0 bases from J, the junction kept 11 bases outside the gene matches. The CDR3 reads CASMNNRDRSSYEQYF. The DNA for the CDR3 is TGTGCCAGCATGAATAACCGGGACAGGAGCTCCTACGAGCAGTACTTC.

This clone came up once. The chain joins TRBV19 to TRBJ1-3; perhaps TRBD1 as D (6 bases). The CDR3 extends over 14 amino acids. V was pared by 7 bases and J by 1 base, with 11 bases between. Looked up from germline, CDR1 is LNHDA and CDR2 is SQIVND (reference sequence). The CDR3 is CASMGGPSGNTIYF. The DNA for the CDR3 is TGTGCCAGTATGGGGGGGCCTTCTGGAAACACCATATATTTT.

The CDR3 loop is CASSRPGDQPQHF. CDR3 sequence (DNA): TGTGCCAGTAGTAGGCCAGGGGATCAGCCCCAGCATTTT. The rearrangement joins TRBV19 to TRBJ1-5; D is perhaps TRBD1 (6 bases). V lost 4 bases and J 5 bases, leaving 9 bases between the germline ends. Per germline, CDR1 LNHDA and CDR2 SQIVND (reference sequence). There are 13 residues in the CDR3. Full variable domain (rest looked up from reference TRBV19 and TRBJ1-5): DGGITQSPKYLFRKEGQNVTLSCEQNLNHDAMYWYRQDPGQGLRLIYYSQIVNDFQKGDIAEGYSVSREKKESFPLTVTSAQKNPTAFYLCASSRPGDQPQHFGDGTRLSIL.

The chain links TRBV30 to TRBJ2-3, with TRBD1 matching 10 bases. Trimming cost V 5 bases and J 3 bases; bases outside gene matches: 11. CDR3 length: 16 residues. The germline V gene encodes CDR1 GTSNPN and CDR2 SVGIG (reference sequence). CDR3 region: CAWSIPGQGRTDTQYF. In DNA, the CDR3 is TGTGCCTGGTCCATCCCGGGACAGGGGCGGACAGATACGCAGTATTTT. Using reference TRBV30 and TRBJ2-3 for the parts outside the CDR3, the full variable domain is SQTIHQWPATLVQPVGSPLSLECTVEGTSNPNLYWYRQAAGRGLQLLFYSVGIGQISSEVPQNLSASRPQDRQFILSSKKLLLSDSGFYLCAWSIPGQGRTDTQYFGPGTRLTVL.

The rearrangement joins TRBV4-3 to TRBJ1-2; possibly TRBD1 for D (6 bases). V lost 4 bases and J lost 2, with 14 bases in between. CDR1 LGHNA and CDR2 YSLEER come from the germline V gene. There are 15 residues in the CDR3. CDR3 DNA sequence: TGCGCCAGCAGCCGTACCGGGCAGGGGAACTATGGCTACACCTTC. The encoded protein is CASSRTGQGNYGYTF.

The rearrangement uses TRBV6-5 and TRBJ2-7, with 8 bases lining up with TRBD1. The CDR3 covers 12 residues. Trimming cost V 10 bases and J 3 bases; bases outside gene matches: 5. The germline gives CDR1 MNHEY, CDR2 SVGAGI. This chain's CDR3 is CATGQGVYEQYF. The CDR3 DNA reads TGTGCCACCGGACAGGGTGTCTACGAGCAGTACTTC.

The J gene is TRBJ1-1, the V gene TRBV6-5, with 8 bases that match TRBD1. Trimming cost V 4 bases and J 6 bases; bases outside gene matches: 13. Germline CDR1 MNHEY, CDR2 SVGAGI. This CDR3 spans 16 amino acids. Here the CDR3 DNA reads TGTGCCAGCAGTTCACGGACAGGGCCGGCTAGGGCTGAAGCTTTCTTT. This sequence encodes CASSSRTGPARAEAFF.